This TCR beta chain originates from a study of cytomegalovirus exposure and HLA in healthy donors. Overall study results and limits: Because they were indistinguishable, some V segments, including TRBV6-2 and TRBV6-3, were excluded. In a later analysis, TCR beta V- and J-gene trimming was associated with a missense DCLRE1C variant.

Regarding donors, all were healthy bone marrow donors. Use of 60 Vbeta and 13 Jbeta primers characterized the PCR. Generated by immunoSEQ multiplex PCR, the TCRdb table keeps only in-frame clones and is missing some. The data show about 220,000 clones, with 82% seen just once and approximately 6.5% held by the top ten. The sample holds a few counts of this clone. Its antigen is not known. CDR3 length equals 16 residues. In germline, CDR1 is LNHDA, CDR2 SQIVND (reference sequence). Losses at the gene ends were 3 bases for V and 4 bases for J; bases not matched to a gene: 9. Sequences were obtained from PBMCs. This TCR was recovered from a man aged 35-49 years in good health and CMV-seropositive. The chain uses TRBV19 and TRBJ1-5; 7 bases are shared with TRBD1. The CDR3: CASSISGPGGNQPQHF. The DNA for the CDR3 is TGTGCCAGTAGTATTTCGGGGCCAGGGGGGAATCAGCCCCAGCATTTT.